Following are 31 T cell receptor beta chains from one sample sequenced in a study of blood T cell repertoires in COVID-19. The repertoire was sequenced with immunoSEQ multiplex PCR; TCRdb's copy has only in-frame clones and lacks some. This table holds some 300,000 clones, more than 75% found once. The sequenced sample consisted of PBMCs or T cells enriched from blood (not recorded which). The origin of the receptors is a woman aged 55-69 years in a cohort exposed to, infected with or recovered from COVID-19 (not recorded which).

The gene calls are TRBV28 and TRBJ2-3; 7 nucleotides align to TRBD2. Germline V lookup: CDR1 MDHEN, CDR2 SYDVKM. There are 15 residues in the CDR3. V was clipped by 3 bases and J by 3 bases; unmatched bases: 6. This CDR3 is CASSLSGGVTDTQYF. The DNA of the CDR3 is TGTGCCAGCAGTTTGTCGGGAGGTGTGACAGATACGCAGTATTTT.

CDR3 sequence: CASSLGSGRAYEQYF. The CDR3 region has the DNA TGTGCCAGCAGCTTAGGTAGCGGGAGGGCCTACGAGCAGTACTTC. The V gene is TRBV7-9, the J gene TRBJ2-7; 11 nucleotides line up with TRBD2. The V gene's germline CDR1 is SEHNR and CDR2 FQNEAQ (reference sequence). V shed 1 base, J shed 2 bases, and the junction held 1 base outside the gene matches. The length of the CDR3 is 15 residues. The full variable domain, rest sourced from reference TRBV7-9 and TRBJ2-7, is DTGVSQNPRHKITKRGQNVTFRCDPISEHNRLYWYRQTLGQGPEFLTYFQNEAQLEKSRLLSDRFSAERPKGSFSTLEIQRTEQGDSAMYLCASSLGSGRAYEQYFGPGTRLTVT.

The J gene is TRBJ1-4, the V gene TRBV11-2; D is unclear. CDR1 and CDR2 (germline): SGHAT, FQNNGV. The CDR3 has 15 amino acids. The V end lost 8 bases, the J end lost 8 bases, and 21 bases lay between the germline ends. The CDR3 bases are TGTGCCAGCGCCCCCCAGTCTCTAGGAAACGAAAAACTGTTTTTT. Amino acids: CASAPQSLGNEKLFF.

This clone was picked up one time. CDR3 bases: TGTGCCAGCAGGGCGGGACTTAGCTCTGGAAACACCATATATTTT. It specifies CASRAGLSSGNTIYF. This rearrangement joins TRBV2 to TRBJ1-3; weak D call: TRBD1 (5 bases). CDR1 is SNHLY and CDR2 is FYNNEI in the germline V gene. CDR3 length: 15 amino acids. The V and J ends lost 6 bases and 0 bases respectively, with 12 bases between them.

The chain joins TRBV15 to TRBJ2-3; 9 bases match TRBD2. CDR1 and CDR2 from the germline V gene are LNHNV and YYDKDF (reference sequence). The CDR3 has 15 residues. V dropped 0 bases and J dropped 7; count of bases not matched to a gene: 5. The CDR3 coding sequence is TGTGCCACCAGCAGAGATTACCCTAGCGGGAATACGCAGTATTTT. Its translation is CATSRDYPSGNTQYF.

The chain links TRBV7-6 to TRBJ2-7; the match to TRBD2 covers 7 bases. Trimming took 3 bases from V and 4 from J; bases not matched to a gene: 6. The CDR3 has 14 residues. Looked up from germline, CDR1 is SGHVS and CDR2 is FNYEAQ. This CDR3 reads CASSFLAGSYEQYF. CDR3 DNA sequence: TGTGCCAGCAGCTTTTTAGCGGGTAGTTACGAGCAGTACTTC.

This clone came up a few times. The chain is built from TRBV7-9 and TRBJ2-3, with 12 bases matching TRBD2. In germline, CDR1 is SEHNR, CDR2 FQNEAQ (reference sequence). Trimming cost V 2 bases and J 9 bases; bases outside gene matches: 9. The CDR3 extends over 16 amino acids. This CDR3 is CASSLTTTSGRGTQYF. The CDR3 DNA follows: TGTGCCAGCAGCTTAACTACGACTAGCGGGAGAGGGACGCAGTATTTT.

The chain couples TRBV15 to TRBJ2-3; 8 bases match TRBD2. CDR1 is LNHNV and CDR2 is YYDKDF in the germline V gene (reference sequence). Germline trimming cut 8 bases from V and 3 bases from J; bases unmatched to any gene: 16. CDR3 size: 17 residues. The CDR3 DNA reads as TGTGCCACCCTCGGGCCAAGCGGGAGCCGTGGGACAGATACGCAGTATTTT. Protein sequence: CATLGPSGSRGTDTQYF.

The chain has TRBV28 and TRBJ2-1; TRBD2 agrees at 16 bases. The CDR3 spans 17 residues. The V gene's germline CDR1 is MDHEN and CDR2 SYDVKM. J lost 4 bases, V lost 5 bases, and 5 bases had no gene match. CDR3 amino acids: CASSPGTSGRGYNEQFF. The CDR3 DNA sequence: TGTGCCAGCAGTCCCGGGACTAGCGGGAGGGGGTACAATGAGCAGTTCTTC.

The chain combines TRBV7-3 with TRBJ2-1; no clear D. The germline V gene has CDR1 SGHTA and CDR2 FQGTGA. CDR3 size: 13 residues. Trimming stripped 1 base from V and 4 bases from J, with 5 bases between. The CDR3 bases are TGTGCCAGCAGCTTAATGGCTTACAATGAGCAGTTCTTC. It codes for CASSLMAYNEQFF.

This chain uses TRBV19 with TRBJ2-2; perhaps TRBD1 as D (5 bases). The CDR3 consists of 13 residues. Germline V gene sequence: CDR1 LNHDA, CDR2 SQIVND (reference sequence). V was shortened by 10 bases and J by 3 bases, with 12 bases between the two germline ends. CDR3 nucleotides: TGTGCCACCAGGGATCGGGACACCGGGGAGCTGTTTTTT. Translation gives CATRDRDTGELFF. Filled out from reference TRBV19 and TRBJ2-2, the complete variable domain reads DGGITQSPKYLFRKEGQNVTLSCEQNLNHDAMYWYRQDPGQGLRLIYYSQIVNDFQKGDIAEGYSVSREKKESFPLTVTSAQKNPTAFYLCATRDRDTGELFFGEGSRLTVL.

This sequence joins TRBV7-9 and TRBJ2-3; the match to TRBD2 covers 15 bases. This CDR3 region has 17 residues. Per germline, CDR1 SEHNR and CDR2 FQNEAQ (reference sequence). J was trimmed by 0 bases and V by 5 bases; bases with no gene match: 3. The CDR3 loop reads CASSAGLAGGSTDTQYF. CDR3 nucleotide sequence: TGTGCCAGCAGCGCGGGACTAGCGGGAGGTAGCACAGATACGCAGTATTTT.

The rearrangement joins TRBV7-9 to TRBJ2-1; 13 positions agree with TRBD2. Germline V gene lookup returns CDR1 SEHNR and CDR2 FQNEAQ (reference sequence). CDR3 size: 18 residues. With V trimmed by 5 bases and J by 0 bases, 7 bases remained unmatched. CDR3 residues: CASSATSGGVFSYNEQFF. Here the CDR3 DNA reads TGTGCCAGCAGCGCAACTAGCGGGGGGGTCTTCTCCTACAATGAGCAGTTCTTC.

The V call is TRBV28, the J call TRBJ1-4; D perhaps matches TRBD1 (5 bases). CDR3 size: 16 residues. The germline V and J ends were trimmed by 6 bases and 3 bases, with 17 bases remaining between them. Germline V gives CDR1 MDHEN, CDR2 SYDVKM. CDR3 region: CASSPSRRASNEKLFF. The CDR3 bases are TGTGCCAGCAGCCCCTCTCGCAGGGCATCTAATGAAAAACTGTTTTTT.

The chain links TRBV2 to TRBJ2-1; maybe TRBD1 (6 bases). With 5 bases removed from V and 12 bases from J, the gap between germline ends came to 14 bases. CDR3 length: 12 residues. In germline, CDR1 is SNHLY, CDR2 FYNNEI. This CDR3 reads CASSRDIWGQFF. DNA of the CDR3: TGTGCCAGCAGTAGGGACATCTGGGGGCAGTTCTTC.

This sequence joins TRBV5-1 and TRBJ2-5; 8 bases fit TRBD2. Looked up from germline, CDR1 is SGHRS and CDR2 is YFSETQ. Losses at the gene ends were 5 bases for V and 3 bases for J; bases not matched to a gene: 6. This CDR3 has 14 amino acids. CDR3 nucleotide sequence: TGCGCCAGCAGTCCCGAACTAGCGGAAGAGACCCAGTACTTC. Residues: CASSPELAEETQYF.

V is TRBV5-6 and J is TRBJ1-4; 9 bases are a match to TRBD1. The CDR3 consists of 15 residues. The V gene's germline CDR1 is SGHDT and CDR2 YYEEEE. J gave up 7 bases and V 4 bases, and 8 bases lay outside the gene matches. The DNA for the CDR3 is TGTGCCAGCAGCAAGGACAGGGGTATTGGTGAAAAACTGTTTTTT. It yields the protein CASSKDRGIGEKLFF.

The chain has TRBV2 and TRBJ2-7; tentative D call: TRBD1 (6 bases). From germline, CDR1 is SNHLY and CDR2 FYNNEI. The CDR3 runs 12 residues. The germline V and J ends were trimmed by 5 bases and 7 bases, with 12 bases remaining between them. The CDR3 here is CASSKQGDEQYF. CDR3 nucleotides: TGTGCCAGCAGTAAACAGGGTGATGAGCAGTACTTC.

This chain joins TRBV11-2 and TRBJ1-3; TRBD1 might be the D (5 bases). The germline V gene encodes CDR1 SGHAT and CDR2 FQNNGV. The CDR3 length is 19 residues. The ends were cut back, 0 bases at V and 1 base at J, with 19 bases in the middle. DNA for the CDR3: TGTGCCAGCAGCTTAGATCCTAGGCAGGGATCCTTATCTGGAAACACCATATATTTT. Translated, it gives CASSLDPRQGSLSGNTIYF.

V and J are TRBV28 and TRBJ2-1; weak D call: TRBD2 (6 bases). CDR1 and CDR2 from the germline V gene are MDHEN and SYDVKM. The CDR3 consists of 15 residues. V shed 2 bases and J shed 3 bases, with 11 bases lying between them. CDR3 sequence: CASSLRAGVYNEQFF. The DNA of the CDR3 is TGTGCCAGCAGTTTAAGAGCGGGCGTCTACAATGAGCAGTTCTTC.

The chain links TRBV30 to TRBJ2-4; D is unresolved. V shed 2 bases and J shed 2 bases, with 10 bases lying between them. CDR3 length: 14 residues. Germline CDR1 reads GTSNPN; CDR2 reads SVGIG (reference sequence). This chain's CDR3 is CAWSIGRTKNIQYF. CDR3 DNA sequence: TGTGCCTGGAGTATTGGCAGAACCAAAAACATTCAGTACTTC. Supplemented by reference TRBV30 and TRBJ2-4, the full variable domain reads SQTIHQWPATLVQPVGSPLSLECTVEGTSNPNLYWYRQAAGRGLQLLFYSVGIGQISSEVPQNLSASRPQDRQFILSSKKLLLSDSGFYLCAWSIGRTKNIQYFGAGTRLSVL.

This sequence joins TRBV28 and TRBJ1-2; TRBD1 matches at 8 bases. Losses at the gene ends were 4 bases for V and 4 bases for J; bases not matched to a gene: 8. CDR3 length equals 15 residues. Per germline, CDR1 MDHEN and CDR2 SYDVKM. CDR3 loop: CASSSQGAYVYGYTF. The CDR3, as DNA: TGTGCCAGCAGTTCCCAGGGGGCGTATGTCTATGGCTACACCTTC.

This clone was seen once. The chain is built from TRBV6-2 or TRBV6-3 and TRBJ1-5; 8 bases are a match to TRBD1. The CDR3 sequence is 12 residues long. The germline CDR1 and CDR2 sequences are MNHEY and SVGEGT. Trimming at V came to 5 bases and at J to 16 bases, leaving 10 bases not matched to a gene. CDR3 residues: CASSPDRGSGHF. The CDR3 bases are TGTGCCAGCAGTCCCGACAGGGGCTCTGGACATTTT.

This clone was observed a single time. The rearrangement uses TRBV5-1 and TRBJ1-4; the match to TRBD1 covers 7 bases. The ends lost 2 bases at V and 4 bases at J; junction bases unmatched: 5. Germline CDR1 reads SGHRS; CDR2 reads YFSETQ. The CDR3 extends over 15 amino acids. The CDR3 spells CASSLPGQSNEKLFF. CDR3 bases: TGCGCCAGCAGCTTACCGGGACAGAGTAATGAAAAACTGTTTTTT.

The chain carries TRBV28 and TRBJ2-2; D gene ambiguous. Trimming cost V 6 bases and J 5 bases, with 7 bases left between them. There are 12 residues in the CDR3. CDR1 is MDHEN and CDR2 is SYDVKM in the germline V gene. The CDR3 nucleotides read TGTGCCAGCAGAAAGACTACCGGGGAGCTGTTTTTT. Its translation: CASRKTTGELFF.

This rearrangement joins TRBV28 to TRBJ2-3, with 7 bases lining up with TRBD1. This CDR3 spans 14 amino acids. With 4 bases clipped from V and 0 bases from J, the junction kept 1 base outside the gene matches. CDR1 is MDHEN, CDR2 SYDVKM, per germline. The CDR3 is CASSWDSSTDTQYF. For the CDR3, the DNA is TGTGCCAGCAGTTGGGACAGTAGCACAGATACGCAGTATTTT.

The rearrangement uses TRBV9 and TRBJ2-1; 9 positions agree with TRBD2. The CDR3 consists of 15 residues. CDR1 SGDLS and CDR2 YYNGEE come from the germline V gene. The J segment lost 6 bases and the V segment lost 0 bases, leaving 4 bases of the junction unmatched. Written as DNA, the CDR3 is TGTGCCAGCAGCGTAGGGCAAGCGGGAGGCAATGAGCAGTTCTTC. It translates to CASSVGQAGGNEQFF. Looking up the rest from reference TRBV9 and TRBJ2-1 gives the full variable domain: DSGVTQTPKHLITATGQRVTLRCSPRSGDLSVYWYQQSLDQGLQFLIQYYNGEERAKGNILERFSAQQFPDLHSELNLSSLELGDSALYFCASSVGQAGGNEQFFGPGTRLTVL.

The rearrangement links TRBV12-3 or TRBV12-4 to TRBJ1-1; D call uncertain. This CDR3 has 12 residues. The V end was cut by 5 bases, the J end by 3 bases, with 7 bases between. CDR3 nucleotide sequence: TGTGCCAGCAGTACAGCCTACACTGAAGCTTTCTTT. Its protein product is CASSTAYTEAFF.

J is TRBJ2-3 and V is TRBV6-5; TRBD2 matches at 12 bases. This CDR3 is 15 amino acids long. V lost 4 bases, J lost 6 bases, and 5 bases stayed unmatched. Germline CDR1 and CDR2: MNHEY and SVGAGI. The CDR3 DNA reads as TGTGCCAGCAGTTTGGGACTAGCGGGCTCGGATACGCAGTATTTT. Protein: CASSLGLAGSDTQYF.

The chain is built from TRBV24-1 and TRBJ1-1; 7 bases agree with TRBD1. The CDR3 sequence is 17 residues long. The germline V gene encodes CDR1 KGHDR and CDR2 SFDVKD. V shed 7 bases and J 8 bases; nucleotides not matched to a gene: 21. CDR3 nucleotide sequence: TGTGCCACCAGCGATGATCACGGACAGGAAGGGTGTAGGGAAGCTTTCTTT. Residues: CATSDDHGQEGCREAFF.

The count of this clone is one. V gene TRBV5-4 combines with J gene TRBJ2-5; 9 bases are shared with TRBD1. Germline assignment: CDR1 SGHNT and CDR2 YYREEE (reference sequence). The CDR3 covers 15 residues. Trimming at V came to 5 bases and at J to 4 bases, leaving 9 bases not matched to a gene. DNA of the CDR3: TGTGCCAGCAGTTACTCGGGACAGGGAGGAGAGACCCAGTACTTC. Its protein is CASSYSGQGGETQYF.